The 29 T cell receptor beta chains given below trace back to one sample, sequenced in a study of blood T cell repertoires in COVID-19. Sequenced by immunoSEQ multiplex PCR; TCRdb stores in-frame clones only, minus some. In the table there are a few hundred thousand clones, more than 75% of which are singletons. Sequencing input: peripheral blood. The receptors stem from a man aged 60 to 69 who had recovered from COVID-19.

This chain connects TRBV5-5 to TRBJ2-1, with no clear D. The CDR3 extends over 15 amino acids. Germline V gene data show CDR1 as SGHKS and CDR2 as YYEKEE (reference sequence). Deletions cut 2 bases from V and 8 bases from J, with 17 bases between. The CDR3 protein is CASSFLEPRSDEQFF. CDR3 DNA sequence: TGTGCCAGCAGCTTCCTGGAGCCTCGGAGCGATGAGCAGTTCTTC.

V and J are TRBV6-5 and TRBJ2-3; 7 bases are shared with TRBD1. Germline trimming cut 4 bases from V and 0 bases from J; bases unmatched to any gene: 7. This CDR3 is 16 amino acids long. Looked up from germline, CDR1 is MNHEY and CDR2 is SVGAGI. CDR3 region: CASSSGQMTSTDTQYF. In nucleotides, the CDR3 is TGTGCCAGCAGTTCGGGACAGATGACTAGCACAGATACGCAGTATTTT.

The rearrangement links TRBV20-1 to TRBJ2-3; D is possibly TRBD2 (6 bases). Germline V lookup: CDR1 DFQATT, CDR2 SNEGSKA (reference sequence). The CDR3 has 14 amino acids. Trimming shortened V by 3 bases and J by 4 bases, and 14 bases separated the two germline ends. The CDR3 DNA reads TGCAGTGCTAGTTCGGGGGAGGCAGCAGATACGCAGTATTTT. This sequence encodes CSASSGEAADTQYF.

J is TRBJ2-1 and V is TRBV30; 8 bases agree with TRBD1. Germline trimming cut 0 bases from V and 4 bases from J; bases unmatched to any gene: 8. CDR3 length equals 16 residues. Germline V CDR1 and CDR2: GTSNPN, SVGIG (reference sequence). DNA of the CDR3: TGTGCCTGGAGTGTCCCTGACAGGGGCTATTACAATGAGCAGTTCTTC. Amino acids: CAWSVPDRGYYNEQFF.

The chain combines TRBV5-3 with TRBJ2-5, with D perhaps TRBD2 (6 bases). TRBV5-3 carries the ORF label, with uncertain function. The V end was cut by 4 bases, the J end by 4 bases, with 14 bases between. The CDR3 length is 14 residues. The CDR3 DNA follows: TGTGCCAGAAGCAACCGGGACTTAGCAGAGACCCAGTACTTC. Translating gives CARSNRDLAETQYF.

The CDR3 here is CASRPADRGRSGANVLTF. Written as DNA, the CDR3 is TGTGCCAGTCGTCCGGCGGACAGGGGCCGCTCTGGGGCCAACGTCCTGACTTTC. V is TRBV19 and J is TRBJ2-6; 9 nucleotides line up with TRBD1. The CDR3 contains 18 residues. CDR1 is LNHDA, CDR2 SQIVND, per germline (reference sequence). Trimming cost V 8 bases and J 0 bases; bases outside gene matches: 11.

This chain links TRBV3-1 (or the pseudogene TRBV3-2) with TRBJ1-1; no clear D gene. From germline, CDR1 is LGHDT and CDR2 YNNKEL (reference sequence). V lost 4 bases and J lost 1, with 10 bases in between. The CDR3 sequence is 14 residues long. DNA for the CDR3: TGTGCCAGCAGCCTTTCGCGGGAGAACACTGAAGCTTTCTTT. Translation gives CASSLSRENTEAFF.

The chain links TRBV18 to TRBJ1-5; D ambiguous. The CDR3 length is 18 residues. Trimming pared 5 bases from V and 3 bases from J, leaving 23 bases between. The germline gives CDR1 KGHSH, CDR2 LQKENI. The CDR3, as DNA: TGTGCCAGCTCAACTAATCCAGGCGGACGGGGATCCAATCAGCCCCAGCATTTT. Its translation: CASSTNPGGRGSNQPQHF.

This clone was counted a single time. The chain combines TRBV10-3 with TRBJ2-2, with TRBD2 identical over 15 bases. CDR3 size: 17 residues. Germline CDR1 and CDR2: ENHRY and SYGVKD. Losses at the gene ends were 8 bases for V and 4 bases for J; bases not matched to a gene: 8. The CDR3 DNA follows: TGTGCCATCCTAAGCGGACTAGCGGGGGGGGGCACCGGGGAGCTGTTTTTT. Its translation: CAILSGLAGGGTGELFF.

The rearrangement links TRBV27 to TRBJ2-7, with TRBD1 identical over 9 bases. The germline V gene encodes CDR1 MNHEY and CDR2 SMNVEV (reference sequence). This CDR3 spans 16 amino acids. V lost 0 bases, J lost 5 bases, and 8 bases stayed unmatched. The CDR3 bases are TGTGCCAGCAGTTTATCTGGCCGGGACAGGGACAACGAGCAGTACTTC. It yields the protein CASSLSGRDRDNEQYF.

This sequence joins TRBV9 and TRBJ2-7, with 7 positions matching TRBD1. The CDR3 covers 14 residues. The germline CDR1 and CDR2 sequences are SGDLS and YYNGEE. The trim removed 3 bases at V and 2 bases at J, leaving 5 bases unmatched. CDR3 DNA: TGTGCCAGCAGCGCGACAGGGTACCCCTACGAGCAGTACTTC. Its translation: CASSATGYPYEQYF.

This chain connects TRBV5-4 to TRBJ2-7, with TRBD2 identical over 8 bases. The CDR3 spans 14 residues. CDR1 and CDR2 from the germline V gene are SGHNT and YYREEE (reference sequence). V lost 4 bases and J lost 2; bases outside the gene matches: 5. For the CDR3, the DNA is TGTGCCAGCAGCCCCGGGGGGGTAACCTACGAGCAGTACTTC. It translates to CASSPGGVTYEQYF.

V and J are TRBV20-1 and TRBJ2-3; D is undetermined. The V gene's germline CDR1 is DFQATT and CDR2 SNEGSKA (reference sequence). V was trimmed by 3 bases and J by 6 bases, leaving 10 bases between them. The CDR3 contains 12 residues. The CDR3 reads CSASEAWDTQYF. The DNA for the CDR3 is TGCAGTGCTAGTGAGGCCTGGGATACGCAGTATTTT.

The V call is TRBV3-1 (or the pseudogene TRBV3-2), the J call TRBJ2-4; D is unresolved. This CDR3 has 14 residues. V lost 6 bases, J lost 0 bases, and 9 bases lay in between. Per germline, CDR1 LGHDT and CDR2 YNNKEL (reference sequence). The chain's CDR3 is CASRRSEAKNIQYF. The CDR3 DNA reads as TGTGCCAGCAGAAGGAGTGAAGCCAAAAACATTCAGTACTTC.

This chain joins TRBV11-3 and TRBJ2-3; 10 nucleotides match TRBD1. This CDR3 has 16 amino acids. Germline CDR1 SGHNT, CDR2 YENEEA. V lost 5 bases and J lost 0; bases outside the gene matches: 5. In DNA form, the CDR3 reads TGTGCCAGCAGCCCCGGGACAGGGGTGAGCACAGATACGCAGTATTTT. This encodes CASSPGTGVSTDTQYF.

The rearrangement links TRBV19 to TRBJ1-1; no reliable D call. The CDR3 is 14 residues long. V lost 4 bases to trimming and J lost 5 bases, with 14 bases between them. Germline V gene lookup returns CDR1 LNHDA and CDR2 SQIVND (reference sequence). The CDR3: CASSTTVIGTEAFF. The CDR3 nucleotides read TGTGCCAGTAGTACAACAGTCATCGGAACTGAAGCTTTCTTT. The entire variable domain, with the rest obtained from reference TRBV19 and TRBJ1-1, is as follows: DGGITQSPKYLFRKEGQNVTLSCEQNLNHDAMYWYRQDPGQGLRLIYYSQIVNDFQKGDIAEGYSVSREKKESFPLTVTSAQKNPTAFYLCASSTTVIGTEAFFGQGTRLTVV.

This chain joins TRBV18 and TRBJ2-1, with 7 bases fitting TRBD1. CDR3 size: 13 residues. After removal of 6 bases from V and 6 bases from J, the junction contained 5 bases not matched to a gene. CDR1 is KGHSH, CDR2 LQKENI, per germline. The CDR3 spells CASSTRQGNEQFF. In DNA, the CDR3 is TGTGCCAGCTCCACCCGACAGGGCAATGAGCAGTTCTTC.

This chain joins TRBV3-1 (or the pseudogene TRBV3-2) and TRBJ1-1; D not resolved. Germline values: CDR1 LGHDT, CDR2 YNNKEL (reference sequence). There are 11 residues in the CDR3. V lost 2 bases, J lost 6 bases, and 4 bases lay in between. The CDR3 protein is CASSQSAEAFF. The CDR3 DNA reads TGTGCCAGCAGCCAAAGCGCTGAAGCTTTCTTT.

The gene calls are TRBV27 and TRBJ1-2; perhaps TRBD1 as D (5 bases). This CDR3 spans 14 amino acids. V was clipped by 4 bases and J by 5 bases, with 14 bases between them. Germline CDR1 is MNHEY and CDR2 is SMNVEV (reference sequence). This CDR3 reads CASSSGVFQYGYTF. The CDR3 nucleotides read TGTGCCAGCAGTTCGGGGGTTTTCCAATATGGCTACACCTTC.

This sequence joins TRBV5-4 and TRBJ2-7; 8 nucleotides match TRBD1. The CDR3 runs 16 residues. The J segment lost 3 bases and the V segment lost 4 bases, leaving 12 bases of the junction unmatched. Germline V lookup: CDR1 SGHNT, CDR2 YYREEE (reference sequence). In nucleotides, the CDR3 is TGTGCCAGCAGCATTGGGGGCTTTACAGGGGGCTACGAGCAGTACTTC. Encoded protein: CASSIGGFTGGYEQYF.

This chain joins TRBV10-2 and TRBJ1-2; D possibly corresponds to TRBD1 (5 bases). Between the trimmed V and J ends, which lost 0 bases and 6 bases, there was a span of 8 bases. The germline gives CDR1 WSHSY, CDR2 SAAADI. CDR3 size: 13 residues. DNA for the CDR3: TGCGCCAGCAGTGAGTCGCTGGGGCATGGCTACACCTTC. Translation: CASSESLGHGYTF.

This chain uses TRBV7-8 with TRBJ2-7; 10 positions match TRBD2. The V gene end was trimmed by 5 bases and the J gene end by 2 bases; junction bases not matched to a gene: 9. Germline CDR1 is SGHVS and CDR2 is FQNEAQ. This CDR3 has 16 residues. CDR3 residues: CASSHFSGGTTYEQYF. DNA for the CDR3: TGTGCCAGCAGCCATTTTAGCGGGGGGACTACCTACGAGCAGTACTTC.

This chain joins TRBV10-1 and TRBJ1-5; D unclear. The CDR3 has 16 residues. Between the trimmed V and J ends, which lost 4 bases and 1 base, there was a span of 14 bases. Per germline, CDR1 WNHNN and CDR2 SYGVQD (reference sequence). Written as DNA, the CDR3 is TGCGCCAGCAGTGGTAGGCGACTCGGGAGCAATCAGCCCCAGCATTTT. Protein sequence: CASSGRRLGSNQPQHF.

V usage is TRBV5-4 and J usage is TRBJ1-6; 9 bases map to TRBD1. Trimming took 7 bases from V and 4 from J; bases not matched to a gene: 9. Germline CDR1 and CDR2: SGHNT and YYREEE (reference sequence). The CDR3 sequence is 16 residues long. CDR3 residues: CASGITGGGYNSPLHF. CDR3 sequence (DNA): TGTGCCAGCGGAATTACAGGGGGCGGATATAATTCACCCCTCCACTTT.

This chain connects TRBV7-2 to TRBJ2-5; the D gene is possibly TRBD1 (5 bases). Trimming removed 6 bases at V and 2 bases at J, with 16 bases between. Germline loops: CDR1 SGHTA, CDR2 FQGNSA. This CDR3 is 15 amino acids long. As DNA, the CDR3 is TGTGCCAGCAGACCCAGACAGACCCCTCAAGAGACCCAGTACTTC. It encodes CASRPRQTPQETQYF.

The rearrangement joins TRBV7-8 to TRBJ2-7, with D possibly matching TRBD2 (6 bases). The V gene lost 4 bases and the J gene lost 2 bases, with 12 bases spanning the gap. The length of the CDR3 is 14 residues. CDR1 SGHVS and CDR2 FQNEAQ come from the germline V gene. CDR3 DNA: TGTGCCAGCAGCTCCCTAGCGTTAGCCTACGAGCAGTACTTC. It yields the protein CASSSLALAYEQYF.

The rearrangement joins TRBV7-2 to TRBJ2-2, with D perhaps TRBD1 (5 bases). Trimming removed 2 bases from V and 5 bases from J, with 15 bases in between. The CDR3 extends over 16 amino acids. Germline CDR1 and CDR2: SGHTA and FQGNSA. CDR3 residues: CASSLTTARQTGELFF. The CDR3 DNA is TGTGCCAGCAGCTTAACGACAGCCCGGCAGACCGGGGAGCTGTTTTTT.

DNA of the CDR3: TGTGCCAGCAGTTGGGGACCAGGGGAAGAGACCCAGTACTTC. This sequence encodes CASSWGPGEETQYF. The chain recombines TRBV6-2 or TRBV6-3 with TRBJ2-5; perhaps TRBD1 as D (6 bases). The CDR3 length is 14 residues. V lost 4 bases and J 3 bases, leaving 12 bases between the germline ends. Germline V gene data show CDR1 as MNHEY and CDR2 as SVGEGT.

CDR3 residues: CASSPSRVSGTGELFF. The DNA for the CDR3 is TGTGCCAGCAGCCCAAGTCGGGTTTCGGGCACCGGGGAGCTGTTTTTT. The V and J genes are TRBV7-3 and TRBJ2-2; D gene unclear. V lost 5 bases and J lost 4, with 17 bases in between. The germline V gene has CDR1 SGHTA and CDR2 FQGTGA. The CDR3 extends over 16 amino acids.